This T cell receptor beta chain derives from a study of blood T cell repertoires in COVID-19. Study information: Samples taken during acute and convalescent COVID-19 were collected in the United States, Italy and Spain. Sources were T cells, B-cell-depleted T cells, or PBMCs; the material itself was cDNA or gDNA.

Deletions cut 0 bases from V and 3 bases from J, with 8 bases between. The germline CDR1 and CDR2 sequences are SGHTA and FQGNSA. The CDR3 sequence is 14 residues long. Sequencing used immunoSEQ multiplex PCR; TCRdb keeps in-frame clones, though not all of them. The table lists approximately 200,000 clones, approximately 86% of them singletons. Cohorts were determined from participant-reported clinical history. The V call is TRBV7-2, the J call TRBJ2-5; D ambiguous. This TCR derives from a woman in her 30s who had recovered from COVID-19. The sequenced material came from PBMCs or T cells enriched from blood (not recorded which). As DNA, the CDR3 is TGTGCCAGCAGCTTAGCGTCGGTCAAAGAGACCCAGTACTTC. This codes for CASSLASVKETQYF.